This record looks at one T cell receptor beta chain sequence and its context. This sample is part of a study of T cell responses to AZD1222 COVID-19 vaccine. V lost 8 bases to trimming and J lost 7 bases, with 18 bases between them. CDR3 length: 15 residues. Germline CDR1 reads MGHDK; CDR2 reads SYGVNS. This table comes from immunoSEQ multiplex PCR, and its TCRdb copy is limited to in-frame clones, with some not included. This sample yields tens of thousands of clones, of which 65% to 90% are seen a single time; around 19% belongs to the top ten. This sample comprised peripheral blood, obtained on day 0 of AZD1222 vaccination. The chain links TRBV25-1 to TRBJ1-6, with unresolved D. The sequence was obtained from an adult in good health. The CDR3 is CASSGGGHGNSPLHF. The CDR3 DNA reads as TGTGCCAGCTCTGGTGGCGGCCACGGGAATTCACCCCTCCACTTT.